These 7 T cell receptor beta chains came from one sample sequenced in a study of read filtering for tumor transcriptome and immune sequencing. Molecular barcoded adaptors covering alpha/delta and beta/gamma chains were used on approximately 400 ng RNA. In TCRdb, the reads were re-called with MiXCR into one record per CDR3 protein. The sample consists of over 45,000 distinct CDR3 sequences, around 20% of them appearing once. Sequenced sample: a population of CD138-negative cells sorted from bone marrow. These receptors all stem from a donor aged 40 or older with multiple myeloma.

In this sample, this clonotype turned up many times. This chain joins TRBV12-3 or TRBV12-4 and TRBJ2-3; weak D call: TRBD2 (7 bases). The CDR3 length is 15 residues. Trimming removed 7 bases at V and 1 base at J, with 15 bases between. CDR3 sequence (DNA): TGTGCCAGCAATCCCGAGGGGGGGGGCACAGATACGCAGTATTTT. Its protein product is CASNPEGGGTDTQYF.

The chain links TRBV7-8 to TRBJ2-5, with 8 bases that match TRBD2. The CDR3 runs 17 residues. Losses at the gene ends were 2 bases for V and 6 bases for J; bases not matched to a gene: 14. Germline V gene sequence: CDR1 SGHVS, CDR2 FQNEAQ. The CDR3, as DNA: TGTGCCAGCAGCTTAAACCCGGGCGGGCAGCGGGGGAAGACCCAGTACTTC. Residues: CASSLNPGGQRGKTQYF.

In the case of this clonotype: Since a much larger clone is just one base distant, this may be a read error. J is TRBJ1-1 and V is TRBV7-9; D uncertain. The germline V gene encodes CDR1 SEHNR and CDR2 FQNEAQ (reference sequence). The length of the CDR3 is 13 residues. The CDR3 coding sequence is TGTGCCTGCAGCTTAATGCAGACCACTGAAGCTTTCTTT. Translated, it gives CACSLMQTTEAFF.

This rearrangement joins TRBV5-1 to TRBJ2-3, with 11 bases that match TRBD2. The CDR3 consists of 17 residues. Germline CDR1 SGHRS, CDR2 YFSETQ. With V trimmed by 0 bases and J by 2 bases, 5 bases remained unmatched. CDR3 bases: TGCGCCAGCAGCTTGGGTTCGACTAGCGGGAACACAGATACGCAGTATTTT. Its translation is CASSLGSTSGNTDTQYF.

This clonotype was counted many times. The rearrangement links TRBV7-9 to TRBJ2-7; 7 nucleotides agree with TRBD1. J was trimmed by 1 base and V by 4 bases; bases with no gene match: 7. This CDR3 is built from 15 residues. CDR1 and CDR2 from the germline V gene are SEHNR and FQNEAQ (reference sequence). Here the CDR3 reads CASSSSEDRSYEQYF. The CDR3 DNA follows: TGTGCCAGCAGCTCGTCCGAGGACAGGTCCTACGAGCAGTACTTC.

Many counts were recorded for this clonotype. V usage is TRBV5-5 and J usage is TRBJ2-7, with D perhaps TRBD1 (7 bases). Germline lookup yields CDR1 SGHKS and CDR2 YYEKEE (reference sequence). The CDR3 sequence is 14 residues long. Trimming removed 2 bases at V and 4 bases at J, with 13 bases between. The CDR3 DNA follows: TGTGCCAGCAGCTTCCTGACAGGGAGGTACGAGCAGTACTTC. It codes for CASSFLTGRYEQYF.

As regards this clonotype: A read error is possible here, since a much larger clone lies one base away. The chain combines TRBV3-1 with TRBJ2-3; 8 bases line up with TRBD1. This CDR3 is 15 amino acids long. CDR1 is LGHDT and CDR2 is YNNKEL in the germline V gene (reference sequence). CDR3 sequence (DNA): TGTGCCTGCAGCTCGGGCAACAGGGGGACAGATACGCAGTATTTT. This encodes CACSSGNRGTDTQYF.